This record looks at one TCR beta chain sequence and its context. The table came from immunoSEQ multiplex PCR; TCRdb's copy has only in-frame clones and leaves some out. The sample has 2 million to 2.5 million clones, about 92% seen once; the top ten hold roughly 0.36%. This specimen comes from a study of shared clonotypes between healthy human individuals. The authors divided CD4+ cells into CD45RA+ naive and CD45RA-negative memory subsets. CDR1 and CDR2 (germline): SNHLY, FYNNEI. Trimming removed 0 bases from V and 8 bases from J, with 13 bases in between. The CDR3 spans 14 residues. This rearrangement joins TRBV2 to TRBJ1-2; D is unresolved. The source is a man aged 18 to 29 in good health. Some clones in this sample may be carry-over from other donors' samples. Sequencing used naive CD4+ T cells from PBMCs. The subset: CD45RA+ positively selected. CDR3 in DNA: TGTGCCAGCAGTGAAGCAGGTAGGCCGGAAGGCTACACCTTC. Protein: CASSEAGRPEGYTF.